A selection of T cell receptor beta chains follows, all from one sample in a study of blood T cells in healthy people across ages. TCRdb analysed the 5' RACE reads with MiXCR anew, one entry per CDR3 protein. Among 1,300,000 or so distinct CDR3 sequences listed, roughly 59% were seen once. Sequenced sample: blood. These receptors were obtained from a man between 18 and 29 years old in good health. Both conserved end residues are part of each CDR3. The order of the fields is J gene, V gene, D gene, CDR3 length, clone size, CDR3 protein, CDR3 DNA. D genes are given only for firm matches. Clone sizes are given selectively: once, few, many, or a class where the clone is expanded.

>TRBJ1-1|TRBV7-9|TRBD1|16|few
CASSLAAGGRGTEAFF
TGTGCCAGCAGCTTAGCGGCAGGGGGCCGGGGGACTGAAGCTTTCTTT
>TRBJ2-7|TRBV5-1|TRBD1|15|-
CASSLNRGYEYEQYF
TGCGCCAGCAGCTTGAACAGGGGATATGAATACGAGCAGTACTTC
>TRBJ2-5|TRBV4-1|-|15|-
CANSQEDISQETQYF
TGCGCCAACAGCCAAGAAGACATAAGCCAAGAGACCCAGTACTTC
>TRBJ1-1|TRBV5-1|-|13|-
CASSLGQPTEAFF
TGCGCCAGCAGCTTGGGACAGCCTACTGAAGCTTTCTTT
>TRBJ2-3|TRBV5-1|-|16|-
CASSLVVGGRGDTQYF
TGCGCCAGCAGCTTGGTAGTGGGGGGCCGTGGAGATACGCAGTATTTT
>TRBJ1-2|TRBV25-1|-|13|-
CASSEFDDYGYTF
TGTGCCAGCAGTGAATTCGACGACTATGGCTACACCTTC
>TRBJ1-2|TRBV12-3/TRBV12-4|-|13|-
CASSGDKIYGYTF
TGTGCCAGCAGTGGTGACAAGATCTATGGCTACACCTTC
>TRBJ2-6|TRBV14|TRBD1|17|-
CASSKGQGVSGANVLTF
TGTGCCAGCAGCAAAGGACAGGGAGTCTCTGGGGCCAACGTCCTGACTTTC
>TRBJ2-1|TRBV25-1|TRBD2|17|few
CASSFPRGLAGGNEQFF
TGTGCCAGCAGTTTCCCCAGGGGACTAGCGGGGGGCAATGAGCAGTTCTTC
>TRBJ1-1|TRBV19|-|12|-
CASSKSSGEAFF
TGTGCCAGTAGTAAGTCCTCAGGGGAAGCTTTCTTT
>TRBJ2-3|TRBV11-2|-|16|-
CASSYHRDTGTDTQYF
TGTGCCAGCAGCTACCACCGGGACACGGGCACAGATACGCAGTATTTT
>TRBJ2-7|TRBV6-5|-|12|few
CASSSVVYEQYF
TGTGCCAGCAGTTCCGTCGTGTACGAGCAGTACTTC
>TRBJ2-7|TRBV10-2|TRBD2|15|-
CASSERSGTRNEQYF
TGCGCCAGCAGTGAACGGTCCGGGACTAGGAACGAGCAGTACTTC
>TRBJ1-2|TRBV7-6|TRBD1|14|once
CASSLAGGGDGYTF
TGTGCCAGCAGCCTCGCAGGGGGTGGGGATGGCTACACCTTC
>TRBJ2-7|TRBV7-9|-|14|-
CASSLTLASYEQYF
TGTGCCAGCAGCTTGACGCTAGCTTCCTACGAGCAGTACTTC
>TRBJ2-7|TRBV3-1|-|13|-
CASSQDAFYEQYF
TGTGCCAGCAGCCAAGATGCCTTTTACGAGCAGTACTTC
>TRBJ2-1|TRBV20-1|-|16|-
CSAQPPQENGDNEQFF
TGCAGTGCTCAACCGCCTCAGGAAAACGGGGACAATGAGCAGTTCTTC
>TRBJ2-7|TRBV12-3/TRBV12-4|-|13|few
CASSFAGNYEQYF
TGTGCCAGCAGTTTTGCGGGAAACTACGAGCAGTACTTC
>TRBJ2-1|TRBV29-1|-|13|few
CSGGGTDSNEQFF
TGCAGCGGGGGGGGGACAGACTCCAATGAGCAGTTCTTC
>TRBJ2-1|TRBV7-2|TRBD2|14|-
CASSFLSGGNEQFF
TGTGCCAGCAGCTTTTTGTCGGGGGGCAATGAGCAGTTCTTC
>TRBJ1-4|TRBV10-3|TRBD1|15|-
CAISEVTGRAEKLFF
TGTGCCATCAGCGAAGTGACAGGGAGGGCAGAAAAACTGTTTTTT
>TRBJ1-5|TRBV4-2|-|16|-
CASSQDPHVSNQPQHF
TGTGCCAGCAGCCAAGATCCCCACGTTAGCAATCAGCCCCAGCATTTT
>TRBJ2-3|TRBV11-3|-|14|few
CASSLGDGTDTQYF
TGTGCCAGCAGCTTAGGCGATGGCACAGATACGCAGTATTTT